This entry lists 9 T cell receptor beta chains sequenced from one sample in a study of identical twins. TCRdb re-called the 5' RACE reads with MiXCR, one entry per CDR3 protein. The sample yields approximately 890,000 distinct CDR3 sequences, roughly an eighth seen once. These same data were also listed under a study on yellow fever vaccine responses in identical twins.

The material sequenced was PBMCs. These receptors came from a woman between 18 and 30 years old in good health.

This chain joins TRBV20-1 and TRBJ1-1; D is ambiguous. Trimming cost V 0 bases and J 5 bases, with 10 bases left between them. CDR3 length: 13 amino acids. Germline V gene data show CDR1 as DFQATT and CDR2 as SNEGSKA (reference sequence). The DNA for the CDR3 is TGCAGTGCTAGAGATCGGTTGCTGACTGAAGCTTTCTTT. It is translated as CSARDRLLTEAFF.

In this sample, this clonotype turned up a few times. The chain uses TRBV20-1 and TRBJ2-5, with 15 bases lining up with TRBD2. The CDR3 runs 14 residues. Losses at the gene ends were 7 bases for V and 9 bases for J; bases not matched to a gene: 9. The V gene's germline CDR1 is DFQATT and CDR2 SNEGSKA (reference sequence). CDR3 residues: CSELGLAGGRAQYF. Written as DNA, the CDR3 is TGCAGTGAGCTAGGACTAGCGGGGGGGCGGGCCCAGTACTTC.

There are many counts of this clonotype. The J gene is TRBJ1-4, the V gene TRBV10-3; D is uncertain. This CDR3 comprises 14 residues. Trimming removed 3 bases at V and 5 bases at J, with 10 bases between. CDR1 and CDR2 from the germline V gene are ENHRY and SYGVKD. CDR3 sequence: CAISEGSSNEKLFF. In nucleotides, the CDR3 is TGTGCCATCAGTGAAGGCAGCTCCAATGAAAAACTGTTTTTT.

The chain joins TRBV5-1 to TRBJ1-2, with a tentative D call TRBD1 (6 bases). Deletions cut 0 bases from V and 4 bases from J, with 16 bases between. The CDR3 has 16 residues. CDR1 SGHRS and CDR2 YFSETQ come from the germline V gene. CDR3 DNA sequence: TGCGCCAGCAGCTTGGTTGGGGCAGGGGTTACCTATGGCTACACCTTC. Protein product: CASSLVGAGVTYGYTF.

This clonotype was seen only a few times. The J gene is TRBJ2-2, the V gene TRBV6-2 or TRBV6-3; D remains ambiguous. The CDR3 extends over 11 amino acids. Germline V gene lookup returns CDR1 MNHEY and CDR2 SVGEGT. Trimming pared 5 bases from V and 9 bases from J, leaving 7 bases between. The CDR3 DNA sequence: TGTGCCAGCAGTCGGAACAGGGAGCTGTTTTTT. Its translation is CASSRNRELFF.

This chain uses TRBV4-2 with TRBJ2-5; D ambiguous. Germline values: CDR1 LGHNA, CDR2 YNFKEQ. CDR3 length: 13 amino acids. V lost 4 bases and J lost 5, with 11 bases in between. The CDR3 reads CASSPSPSETQYF. CDR3 DNA: TGTGCCAGCAGCCCAAGTCCGTCGGAGACCCAGTACTTC.

This clonotype has more than one count but fewer than ten. The chain joins TRBV10-3 to TRBJ2-7; D is possibly TRBD1 (5 bases). The CDR3 consists of 10 residues. The V and J ends lost 6 bases and 5 bases respectively, with 5 bases between them. Germline CDR1 and CDR2: ENHRY and SYGVKD. The CDR3, as DNA: TGTGCCATCAGAGGGGACGAGCAGTACTTC. Encoded protein: CAIRGDEQYF.

The chain uses TRBV19 and TRBJ2-3, with 11 nucleotides matching TRBD2. V gave up 4 bases and J gave up 0 bases; unmatched junction bases: 12. The CDR3 is 19 residues long. The germline V gene encodes CDR1 LNHDA and CDR2 SQIVND (reference sequence). The CDR3, as DNA: TGTGCCAGTAGTAGTCGACCCATGACTAGCGGGATTAGCACAGATACGCAGTATTTT. It specifies CASSSRPMTSGISTDTQYF. Complete variable domain (other parts from reference TRBV19 and TRBJ2-3): DGGITQSPKYLFRKEGQNVTLSCEQNLNHDAMYWYRQDPGQGLRLIYYSQIVNDFQKGDIAEGYSVSREKKESFPLTVTSAQKNPTAFYLCASSSRPMTSGISTDTQYFGPGTRLTVL.

This clonotype came up many times. The V call is TRBV4-1, the J call TRBJ2-2, with 10 bases aligning to TRBD1. Trimming removed 4 bases from V and 6 bases from J; junction bases left unmatched: 2. Per germline, CDR1 MGHRA and CDR2 YSYEKL. The CDR3 sequence is 14 residues long. The CDR3 sequence: CASSPGTGAGELFF. The CDR3 region has the DNA TGCGCCAGCAGCCCGGGGACAGGGGCCGGGGAGCTGTTTTTT.